This TCR beta chain was profiled in a study of OX40 agonist ivuxolimab in advanced cancers. The overall study: All patients had ivuxolimab intravenously every 2 weeks at 0.01 to 10 mg/kg. Study-wide findings and caveats: On average, CD8+ T cells had more expanded clones than CD4+. Among the lowest peripheral clonal expansion occurred in 0.1-3.0 mg/kg partial responders. Within 6 weeks, CD4+ and CD8+ blood T cells expanded clonally at 0.1 to 3.0 mg/kg.

Germline CDR1 reads MNHEY; CDR2 reads SVGAGI. The CDR3 length is 13 residues. V lost 7 bases and J lost 3; bases outside the gene matches: 2. Assay: immunoSEQ multiplex PCR; the TCRdb copy retains only in-frame clones and omits some. Here the sample spans tens of thousands of clones, 91% being singletons. This clone was counted between two and nine times. What it binds is unknown. The rearrangement uses TRBV6-5 and TRBJ1-1, with TRBD1 identical over 10 bases. The TCR originated in an adult with an advanced solid tumor such as melanoma, head and neck, liver or kidney cancer. Material: CD4+ or CD8+ T cells sorted from blood, obtained in a trial of the OX40 agonist ivuxolimab. CDR3 sequence reads: CASTGTGDTEAFF. CDR3 sequence (DNA): TGTGCCAGCACCGGGACAGGGGACACTGAAGCTTTCTTT.